The next 14 T cell receptor beta chains were all read from a single sample in a study of T cells in Graves' hyperthyroidism and ophthalmopathy. The investigators amplified TCR beta CDR3 regions from RNA transcripts. Using the HTBI primer set, a first-round RT-PCR was run on the TCR CDR3. TCRdb re-called the multiplex PCR reads through MiXCR, storing one row per CDR3 protein. The data show around 560,000 distinct CDR3 sequences, with over 15% seen just once and under 20% held by the top ten. What was sequenced was blood. Every receptor here comes from a woman under 30 with Graves' hyperthyroidism.

J is TRBJ1-5 and V is TRBV6-1; D ambiguous. Trimming stripped 6 bases from V and 7 bases from J, with 22 bases between. The CDR3 runs 16 residues. CDR1 is MNHNS and CDR2 is SASEGT in the germline V gene. For the CDR3, the DNA is TGTGCCAGCAGCTCCCGGGGTCCAAGGGCCCTCCAGCCCCAGCATTTT. As protein: CASSSRGPRALQPQHF.

This clonotype was seen a few times. V usage is TRBV12-3 or TRBV12-4 and J usage is TRBJ1-2, with 7 bases lining up with TRBD1. V lost 3 bases and J lost 4; bases outside the gene matches: 2. The CDR3 has 13 residues. The CDR3 loop reads CASSFRDSYGYTF. CDR3 coding DNA: TGTGCCAGCAGTTTTAGGGACAGCTATGGCTACACCTTC.

This clonotype showed up just a few times. DNA for the CDR3: TGTGCCAGCACCAAGACAGGGGCTGGGGCCAACGTCCTGACTTTC. The encoded protein is CASTKTGAGANVLTF. The chain is built from TRBV2 and TRBJ2-6; 8 positions match TRBD1. The V gene end was trimmed by 7 bases and the J gene end by 2 bases; junction bases not matched to a gene: 4. The CDR3 covers 15 residues. Per the germline V gene, CDR1 is SNHLY and CDR2 is FYNNEI.

This clonotype showed up just a few times. The rearrangement joins TRBV7-9 to TRBJ2-7; D possibly corresponds to TRBD2 (6 bases). The V and J ends lost 0 bases and 5 bases respectively, with 14 bases between them. This CDR3 region has 15 residues. Germline V gives CDR1 SEHNR, CDR2 FQNEAQ (reference sequence). The CDR3, as DNA: TGTGCCAGCAGCTTAGCGGGAGGACCTGGGGACGAGCAGTACTTC. Protein sequence: CASSLAGGPGDEQYF.

The rearrangement joins TRBV24-1 to TRBJ1-1; 7 bases match TRBD1. V gave up 4 bases and J gave up 6 bases; unmatched junction bases: 4. Germline assignment: CDR1 KGHDR and CDR2 SFDVKD. The CDR3 runs 13 residues. CDR3 amino acids: CATSDPGQAEAFF. CDR3 DNA sequence: TGTGCCACCAGTGACCCCGGACAGGCTGAAGCTTTCTTT.

There are a few counts of this clonotype. A read error may produce the germline difference seen at one junction end. The gene calls are TRBV6-2 or TRBV6-3 and TRBJ1-3; D not resolved. The V gene's germline CDR1 is MNHEY and CDR2 SVGEGT. This CDR3 contains 15 residues. This CDR3 is CTSTRPASAGNTIYF. For the CDR3, the DNA is TGTACCAGCACCCGGCCCGCTTCAGCTGGAAACACCATATATTTT.

There are many counts of this clonotype. This chain joins TRBV6-1 and TRBJ2-7; 14 nucleotides line up with TRBD2. The CDR3 loop spans 15 amino acids. Germline V CDR1 and CDR2: MNHNS, SASEGT. Trimming removed 4 bases from V and 6 bases from J; junction bases left unmatched: 5. The CDR3 sequence: CASSGRLAGGGEQYF. The CDR3 DNA sequence: TGTGCCAGCAGTGGACGACTAGCGGGAGGGGGCGAGCAGTACTTC.

J is TRBJ2-2 and V is TRBV10-3; D possibly corresponds to TRBD2 (6 bases). The CDR3 sequence is 13 residues long. V gave up 4 bases and J gave up 4 bases, with 7 bases separating them. CDR1 ENHRY and CDR2 SYGVKD come from the germline V gene. This CDR3 reads CAISVGSTGELFF. In nucleotides, the CDR3 is TGTGCCATCAGTGTCGGGAGCACCGGGGAGCTGTTTTTT.

This clonotype was counted at least ten times. The chain couples TRBV12-3 or TRBV12-4 to TRBJ1-1, with a weak D call TRBD1 (5 bases). Trimming cost V 7 bases and J 1 base, with 13 bases left between them. The CDR3 has 14 amino acids. The DNA for the CDR3 is TGTGCCAGCATCCTTGGGGCCGCGAACACTGAAGCTTTCTTT. This encodes CASILGAANTEAFF.

The table lists this clonotype with many counts. The gene calls are TRBV11-3 and TRBJ2-7, with 9 nucleotides matching TRBD2. Germline-derived CDR1 and CDR2 are SGHNT and YENEEA. This CDR3 spans 16 amino acids. The J segment lost 2 bases and the V segment lost 5 bases, leaving 10 bases of the junction unmatched. In DNA, the CDR3 is TGTGCCAGCAGCCGTGTACTAGCGGGCGATACCTACGAGCAGTACTTC. Protein sequence: CASSRVLAGDTYEQYF.

The J gene is TRBJ2-5, the V gene TRBV4-3; D might be TRBD1 or TRBD2, each matching 5 bases. V lost 0 bases to trimming and J lost 5 bases, with 13 bases between them. This CDR3 contains 15 residues. Germline loops: CDR1 LGHNA, CDR2 YSLEER. The CDR3 DNA sequence: TGCGCCAGCAGCCAAGAGACTACAGGATTTGAGACCCAGTACTTC. This sequence encodes CASSQETTGFETQYF.

The V and J genes are TRBV13 and TRBJ2-1, with 9 bases identical to TRBD1. There are 17 residues in the CDR3. Per germline, CDR1 PRHDT and CDR2 FYEKMQ (reference sequence). Trimming cost V 9 bases and J 9 bases; bases outside gene matches: 21. CDR3 loop: CASSGSLGSGQGLEQFF. In nucleotides, the CDR3 is TGTGCCAGTTCAGGGAGCTTGGGTAGCGGACAGGGGCTTGAGCAGTTCTTC.

Note on this clonotype: A much more abundant neighbour one base away suggests this may be a read error. In nucleotides, the CDR3 is TGTGCCATCGGAAAGACCTGGACTAGCGGGAGTAGGGATGAGCAGTTCTTC. It specifies CAIGKTWTSGSRDEQFF. This chain links TRBV10-3 with TRBJ2-1; 13 bases line up with TRBD2. V was clipped by 8 bases and J by 8 bases; unmatched bases: 15. CDR1 ENHRY and CDR2 SYGVKD come from the germline V gene. This CDR3 is 17 amino acids long.

The chain couples TRBV7-9 to TRBJ2-5, with 9 nucleotides matching TRBD2. The CDR3 has 14 residues. V lost 8 bases, J lost 1 base, and 5 bases stayed unmatched. Germline CDR1 reads SEHNR; CDR2 reads FQNEAQ (reference sequence). Here the CDR3 reads CASAPSGAQETQYF. Here the CDR3 DNA reads TGTGCCAGCGCGCCTAGCGGGGCCCAAGAGACCCAGTACTTC.